The subject of this entry is one TCR beta chain. This sample is part of a study of blood T cells in healthy people across ages. The CDR3 contains 14 residues. Germline CDR1 and CDR2: SGHRS and YFSETQ. The use of a sample-barcoded 5' primer and a J-beta primer mix characterized a second PCR of roughly 7 to 11 cycles. TCRdb re-analysed the 5' RACE reads in MiXCR, keeping a single row per CDR3 protein. The table shows about 840,000 distinct CDR3 sequences, with about 28% occurring only once. These data were likewise used in another study, on T cells of mothers and their children. That source notes: Sample barcodes and 2-4 random nucleotides were added by the M1S primer of the second PCR. No T cell clones of persistent microchimeric origin were detected.

The specimen was blood. This TCR came from a woman aged 40 to 50 in good health. This chain uses TRBV5-1 with TRBJ2-1; no definite D call. The J call is uncertain, as TRBJ2-7 better fits the DNA end. This chain's CDR3 is CASSSRSGNNGQYF. The CDR3 coding sequence is TGCGCCAGCAGCTCGCGTTCGGGTAACAATGGGCAGTACTTC.